This is a list of T cell receptor beta chains from one sample in a study of blood T cell repertoires in COVID-19. Assay: immunoSEQ multiplex PCR; the TCRdb copy retains only in-frame clones and omits some. The sample has a few hundred thousand clones, approximately 88% seen once. The sequencing sample was made of peripheral blood. The receptors here all came from a woman in her twenties or thirties with COVID-19, enrolled during active disease. CDR3s include the opening cysteine and the closing phenylalanine or tryptophan. D genes are given only for firm matches. Size tells how often a clone was seen (once, few, many) or the class of an expanded clone, and some rows leave it out.

cdr3_nt: TGTGCCAGCAGCTTTATAGCGGGAGAGCGGGAGACCCAGTACTTC
cdr3_aa: CASSFIAGERETQYF
d_call: TRBD2
j_call: TRBJ2-5
cdr3_length: 15
clone_size: .
v_call: TRBV7-9

cdr3_nt: TGTGCCAGCAGTTACTCTAGGAGGGTTTCCCAAGAGACCCAGTACTTC
cdr3_aa: CASSYSRRVSQETQYF
d_call: .
j_call: TRBJ2-5
cdr3_length: 16
clone_size: .
v_call: TRBV6-5

cdr3_nt: TGTGCCAGCAGCTTACTAGGGGTAGAGACCCAGTACTTC
cdr3_aa: CASSLLGVETQYF
d_call: .
j_call: TRBJ2-5
cdr3_length: 13
clone_size: .
v_call: TRBV7-2

cdr3_nt: TGTGCCAGCAGCGTAGTGCGCGGCTCCCCTTACACCGGGGAGCTGTTTTTT
cdr3_aa: CASSVVRGSPYTGELFF
d_call: .
j_call: TRBJ2-2
cdr3_length: 17
clone_size: .
v_call: TRBV9

cdr3_nt: TGTGCCAGCAGCTTGTGGGTGGCGGGGGGGACCTCCTACGAGCAGTACTTC
cdr3_aa: CASSLWVAGGTSYEQYF
d_call: TRBD2
j_call: TRBJ2-7
cdr3_length: 17
clone_size: .
v_call: TRBV5-5

cdr3_nt: TGCGCCAGCAGCCAAGATCTCCCGGGGATTTCCCATGGCTACACCTTC
cdr3_aa: CASSQDLPGISHGYTF
d_call: .
j_call: TRBJ1-2
cdr3_length: 16
clone_size: .
v_call: TRBV4-3

cdr3_nt: TGCGCCAGCAGCCAAGATAGGGGACAACTCTTCAATGAGCAGTTCTTC
cdr3_aa: CASSQDRGQLFNEQFF
d_call: .
j_call: TRBJ2-1
cdr3_length: 16
clone_size: .
v_call: TRBV4-3

cdr3_nt: TGTGCCAGCAGCCAAGACTCGCGAATGCAGTACTTC
cdr3_aa: CASSQDSRMQYF
d_call: .
j_call: TRBJ2-7
cdr3_length: 12
clone_size: once
v_call: TRBV4-2

cdr3_nt: TGTGCCAGCAGCTTATATGCCGACATCAGGAACACTGAAGCTTTCTTT
cdr3_aa: CASSLYADIRNTEAFF
d_call: .
j_call: TRBJ1-1
cdr3_length: 16
clone_size: .
v_call: TRBV11-2

cdr3_nt: TGTGCCAGCAGTACGGACAGGGTTAAATTTGAAGCTTTCTTT
cdr3_aa: CASSTDRVKFEAFF
d_call: TRBD1
j_call: TRBJ1-1
cdr3_length: 14
clone_size: .
v_call: TRBV28